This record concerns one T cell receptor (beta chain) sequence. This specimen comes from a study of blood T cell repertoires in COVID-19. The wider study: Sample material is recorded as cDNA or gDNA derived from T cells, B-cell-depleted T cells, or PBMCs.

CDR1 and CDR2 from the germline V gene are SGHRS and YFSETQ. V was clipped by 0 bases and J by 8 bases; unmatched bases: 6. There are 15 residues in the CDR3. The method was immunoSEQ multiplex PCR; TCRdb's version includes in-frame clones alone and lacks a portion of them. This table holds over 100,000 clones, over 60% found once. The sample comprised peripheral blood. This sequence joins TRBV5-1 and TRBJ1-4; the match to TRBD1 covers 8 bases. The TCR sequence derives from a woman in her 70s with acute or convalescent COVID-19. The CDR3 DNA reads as TGCGCCAGCAGCTTGGGTCAGGGGGCGTTCGAAAAACTGTTTTTT. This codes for CASSLGQGAFEKLFF. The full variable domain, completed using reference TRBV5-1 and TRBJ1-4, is KAGVTQTPRYLIKTRGQQVTLSCSPISGHRSVSWYQQTPGQGLQFLFEYFSETQRNKGNFPGRFSGRQFSNSRSEMNVSTLELGDSALYLCASSLGQGAFEKLFFGSGTQLSVL.